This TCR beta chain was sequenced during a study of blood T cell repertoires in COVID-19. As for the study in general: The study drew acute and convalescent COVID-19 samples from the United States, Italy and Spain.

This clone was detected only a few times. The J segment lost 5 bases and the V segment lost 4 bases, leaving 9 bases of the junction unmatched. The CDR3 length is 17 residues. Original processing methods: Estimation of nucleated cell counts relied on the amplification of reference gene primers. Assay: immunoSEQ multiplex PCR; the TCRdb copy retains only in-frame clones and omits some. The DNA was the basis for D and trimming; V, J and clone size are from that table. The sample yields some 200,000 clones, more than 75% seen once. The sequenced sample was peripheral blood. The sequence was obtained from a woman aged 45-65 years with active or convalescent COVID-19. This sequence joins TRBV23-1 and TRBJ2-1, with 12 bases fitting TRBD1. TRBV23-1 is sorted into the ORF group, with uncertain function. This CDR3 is CASSPDTGDRGHNEQFF. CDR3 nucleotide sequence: TGCGCCAGCAGTCCAGATACCGGGGACAGGGGGCACAATGAGCAGTTCTTC.